What follows are 8 T cell receptor beta chains derived from one specimen sequenced in a study of cytomegalovirus exposure and HLA in healthy donors (dated by TCRdb to 2015 to 2018). The library was obtained by the immunoSEQ multiplex PCR assay. For the multiplex PCR, a mixture combining 60 forward primers for TCR Vbeta segments and 13 reverse primers for TCR Jbeta segments was used. TCRdb carries this immuneACCESS record with in-frame sequences only. Its versions omit some clonotypes, under half of them owing to an unresolved V gene in the studies checked, with the rest unexplained. The sample has roughly 160,000 clones on record, about 71% of them singletons. Clones ranked in the top ten supply over 2.5% of the sample. Source material: PBMCs. These receptors all stem from a woman in her twenties or thirties in good health and CMV-seronegative.

This chain connects TRBV14 to TRBJ1-1, with D unresolved. The CDR3 is 16 amino acids. V was pared by 0 bases and J by 0 bases, with 11 bases between. Looked up from germline, CDR1 is SGHDN and CDR2 is FVKESK. The DNA of the CDR3 is TGTGCCAGCAGCCAAGAGAGAGGATGGATGAACACTGAAGCTTTCTTT. This translates into CASSQERGWMNTEAFF.

The chain employs TRBV11-2 and TRBJ2-1; 9 nucleotides line up with TRBD2. Germline V gives CDR1 SGHAT, CDR2 FQNNGV. V lost 6 bases to trimming and J lost 4 bases; unmatched junction nucleotides: 13. CDR3 size: 17 residues. The CDR3 nucleotides are TGTGCCAGCAGTATTAACGCGGGGGGGCCCCCGTACAATGAGCAGTTCTTC. Translation gives CASSINAGGPPYNEQFF.

In this sample, this clone turned up once. The V gene is TRBV5-3, the J gene TRBJ2-7, with D possibly TRBD2 on 5 matching bases. TRBV5-3 is an ORF, and what it does is uncertain. The CDR3 has 14 amino acids. V dropped 3 bases and J dropped 5 bases, with 15 bases sitting between them. The CDR3 region has the DNA TGTGCCAGAAGCTCTAAGCAGTCTAGCAACGAGCAGTACTTC. Protein product: CARSSKQSSNEQYF.

The chain couples TRBV29-1 to TRBJ2-5, with 8 positions matching TRBD2. The CDR3 is made up of 16 amino acids. Trimming at V came to 6 bases and at J to 0 bases, leaving 12 bases not matched to a gene. Germline assignment: CDR1 SQVTM and CDR2 ANQGSEA. The CDR3, as DNA: TGCAGCGTGGGACGGCCGGGAGGGGGGTACCAAGAGACCCAGTACTTC. This encodes CSVGRPGGGYQETQYF. Filled out from reference TRBV29-1 and TRBJ2-5, the complete variable domain reads SAVISQKPSRDICQRGTSLTIQCQVDSQVTMMFWYRQQPGQSLTLIATANQGSEATYESGFVIDKFPISRPNLTFSTLTVSNMSPEDSSIYLCSVGRPGGGYQETQYFGPGTRLLVL.

This clone was detected only once. V and J are TRBV12-5 and TRBJ1-5; D may be TRBD1 (5 bases). From germline, CDR1 is LGHNT and CDR2 FRNRAP. The CDR3 is made up of 14 amino acids. Trimming took 6 bases from V and 0 from J, leaving 9 bases between them. The CDR3 bases are TGTGCTAGTGGCGCGGGGGGTAGCAATCAGCCCCAGCATTTT. This encodes CASGAGGSNQPQHF.

The rearrangement links TRBV19 to TRBJ2-2, with a tentative D call TRBD2 (7 bases). Germline values: CDR1 LNHDA, CDR2 SQIVND (reference sequence). The CDR3 has 13 residues. V was pared by 11 bases and J by 8 bases, with 18 bases between. In DNA form, the CDR3 reads TGTGCCTCTAATTGGGGGGGCTCGGGGGAGCTGTTTTTT. Translating it yields CASNWGGSGELFF.

V and J are TRBV7-9 and TRBJ2-3; weak D call: TRBD1 (5 bases). This CDR3 has 14 residues. Germline V gives CDR1 SEHNR, CDR2 FQNEAQ (reference sequence). V gave up 7 bases and J gave up 2 bases, with 13 bases separating them. In nucleotides, the CDR3 is TGTGCCAGCATCGTGGACACCAACACAGATACGCAGTATTTT. It codes for CASIVDTNTDTQYF. The full variable domain, with the rest looked up from reference TRBV7-9 and TRBJ2-3, is DTGVSQNPRHKITKRGQNVTFRCDPISEHNRLYWYRQTLGQGPEFLTYFQNEAQLEKSRLLSDRFSAERPKGSFSTLEIQRTEQGDSAMYLCASIVDTNTDTQYFGPGTRLTVL.

The V and J genes are TRBV28 and TRBJ1-5, with no clear D. The germline V and J ends were trimmed by 5 bases and 5 bases, with 4 bases remaining between them. Germline CDR1 and CDR2: MDHEN and SYDVKM. This CDR3 is built from 11 residues. CDR3 nucleotide sequence: TGTGCCAGCAGTCCGGATCAGCCCCAGCATTTT. It specifies CASSPDQPQHF.